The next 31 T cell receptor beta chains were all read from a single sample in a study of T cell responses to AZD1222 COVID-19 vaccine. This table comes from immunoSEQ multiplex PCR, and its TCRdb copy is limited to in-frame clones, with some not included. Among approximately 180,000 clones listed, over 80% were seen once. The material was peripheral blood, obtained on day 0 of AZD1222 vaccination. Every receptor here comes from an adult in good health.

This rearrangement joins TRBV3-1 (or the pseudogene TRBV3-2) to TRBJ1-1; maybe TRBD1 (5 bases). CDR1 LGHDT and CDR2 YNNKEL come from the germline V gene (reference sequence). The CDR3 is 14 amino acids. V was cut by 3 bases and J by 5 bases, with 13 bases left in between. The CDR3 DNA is TGTGCCAGCAGCCAGGGCGGGACGGCTACTGAAGCTTTCTTT. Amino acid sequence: CASSQGGTATEAFF.

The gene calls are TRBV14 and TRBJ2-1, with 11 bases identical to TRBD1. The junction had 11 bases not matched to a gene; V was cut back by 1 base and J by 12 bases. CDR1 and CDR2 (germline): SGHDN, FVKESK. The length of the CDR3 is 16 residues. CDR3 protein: CASSQGWGQGGPVQFF. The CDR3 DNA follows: TGTGCCAGCAGCCAAGGGTGGGGACAGGGGGGACCGGTGCAGTTCTTC.

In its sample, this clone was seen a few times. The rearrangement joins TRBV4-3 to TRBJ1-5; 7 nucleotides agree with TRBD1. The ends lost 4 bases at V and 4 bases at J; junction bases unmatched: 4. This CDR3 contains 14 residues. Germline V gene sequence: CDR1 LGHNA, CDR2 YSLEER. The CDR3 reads CASSLGTVNQPQHF. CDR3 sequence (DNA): TGCGCCAGCAGCCTAGGGACAGTAAATCAGCCCCAGCATTTT.

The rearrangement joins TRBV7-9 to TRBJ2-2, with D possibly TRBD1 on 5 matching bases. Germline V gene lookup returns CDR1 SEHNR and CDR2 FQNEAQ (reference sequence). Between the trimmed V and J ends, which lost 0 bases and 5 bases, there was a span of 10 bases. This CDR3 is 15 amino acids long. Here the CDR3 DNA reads TGTGCCAGCAGCTTAGCGAGACAGATTACCGGGGAGCTGTTTTTT. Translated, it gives CASSLARQITGELFF.

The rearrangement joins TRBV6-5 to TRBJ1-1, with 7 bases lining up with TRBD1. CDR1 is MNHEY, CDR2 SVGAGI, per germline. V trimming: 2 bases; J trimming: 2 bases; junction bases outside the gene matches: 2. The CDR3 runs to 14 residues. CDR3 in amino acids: CASSYDRANTEAFF. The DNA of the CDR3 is TGTGCCAGCAGTTACGACAGGGCCAACACTGAAGCTTTCTTT.

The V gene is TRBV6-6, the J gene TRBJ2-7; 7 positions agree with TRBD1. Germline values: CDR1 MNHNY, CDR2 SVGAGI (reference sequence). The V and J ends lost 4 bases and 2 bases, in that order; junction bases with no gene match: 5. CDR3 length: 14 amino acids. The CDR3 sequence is CASSSNRGPYEQYV. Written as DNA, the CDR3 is TGTGCCAGCAGTTCGAACAGGGGCCCCTACGAGCAGTACGTC.

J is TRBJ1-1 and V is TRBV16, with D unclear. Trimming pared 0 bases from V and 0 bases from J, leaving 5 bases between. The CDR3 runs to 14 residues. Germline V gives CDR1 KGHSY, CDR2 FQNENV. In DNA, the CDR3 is TGTGCCAGCAGCCAATCGGACGTGAACACTGAAGCTTTCTTT. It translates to CASSQSDVNTEAFF.

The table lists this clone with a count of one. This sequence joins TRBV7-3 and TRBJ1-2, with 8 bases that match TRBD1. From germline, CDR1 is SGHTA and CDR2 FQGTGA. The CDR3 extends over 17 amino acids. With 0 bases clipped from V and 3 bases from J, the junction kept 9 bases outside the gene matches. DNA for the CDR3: TGTGCCAGCAGCTTAACCCCGAGGACAGGGATCGACTATGGCTACACCTTC. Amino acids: CASSLTPRTGIDYGYTF.

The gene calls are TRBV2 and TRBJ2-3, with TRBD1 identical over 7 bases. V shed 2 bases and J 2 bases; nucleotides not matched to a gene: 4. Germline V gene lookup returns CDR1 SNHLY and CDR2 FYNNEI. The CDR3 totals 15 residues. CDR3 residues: CASSEQGVPTDTQYF. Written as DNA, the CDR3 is TGTGCCAGCAGTGAACAGGGGGTGCCCACAGATACGCAGTATTTT.

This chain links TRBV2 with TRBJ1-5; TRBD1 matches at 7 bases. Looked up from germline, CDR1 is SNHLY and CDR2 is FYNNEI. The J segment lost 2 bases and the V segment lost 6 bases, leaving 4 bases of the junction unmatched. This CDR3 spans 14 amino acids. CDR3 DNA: TGTGCCAGCAGCGCTACAGGGGGCAATCAGCCCCAGCATTTT. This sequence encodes CASSATGGNQPQHF.

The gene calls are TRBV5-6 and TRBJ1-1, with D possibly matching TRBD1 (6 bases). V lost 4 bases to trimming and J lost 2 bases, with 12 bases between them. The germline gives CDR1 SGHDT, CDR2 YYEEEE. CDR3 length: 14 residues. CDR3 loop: CASSAYRANTEAFF. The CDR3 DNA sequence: TGTGCCAGCAGCGCCTACAGGGCTAACACTGAAGCTTTCTTT. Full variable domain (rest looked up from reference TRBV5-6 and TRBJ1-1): DAGVTQSPTHLIKTRGQQVTLRCSPKSGHDTVSWYQQALGQGPQFIFQYYEEEERQRGNFPDRFSGHQFPNYSSELNVNALLLGDSALYLCASSAYRANTEAFFGQGTRLTVV.

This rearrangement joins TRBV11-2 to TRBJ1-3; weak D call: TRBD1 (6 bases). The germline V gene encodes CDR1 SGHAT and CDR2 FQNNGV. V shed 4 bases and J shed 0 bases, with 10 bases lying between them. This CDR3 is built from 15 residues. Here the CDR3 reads CASSWEGGSGNTIYF. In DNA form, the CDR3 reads TGTGCCAGCAGCTGGGAGGGGGGCTCTGGAAACACCATATATTTT.

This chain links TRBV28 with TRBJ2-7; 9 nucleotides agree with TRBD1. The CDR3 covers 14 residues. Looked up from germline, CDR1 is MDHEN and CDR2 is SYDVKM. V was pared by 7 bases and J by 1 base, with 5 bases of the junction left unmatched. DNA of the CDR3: TGTGCCAGCACCCGGACAGGGGCGTCCTACGAGCAGTACTTC. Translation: CASTRTGASYEQYF. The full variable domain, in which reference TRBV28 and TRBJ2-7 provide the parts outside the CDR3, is DVKVTQSSRYLVKRTGEKVFLECVQDMDHENMFWYRQDPGLGLRLIYFSYDVKMKEKGDIPEGYSVSREKKERFSLILESASTNQTSMYLCASTRTGASYEQYFGPGTRLTVT.

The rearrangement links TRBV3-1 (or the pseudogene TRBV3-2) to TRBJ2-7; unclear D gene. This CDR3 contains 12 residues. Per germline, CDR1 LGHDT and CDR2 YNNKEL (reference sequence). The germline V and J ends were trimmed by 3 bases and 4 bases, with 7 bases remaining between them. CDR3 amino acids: CASSQEIYEQYF. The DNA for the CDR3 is TGTGCCAGCAGCCAGGAAATTTACGAGCAGTACTTC.

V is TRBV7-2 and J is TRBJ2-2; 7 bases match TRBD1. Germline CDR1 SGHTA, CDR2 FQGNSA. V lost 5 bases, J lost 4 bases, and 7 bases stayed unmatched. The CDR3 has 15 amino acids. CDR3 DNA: TGTGCCAGCAGCACTCGACAGGGATCCACCGGGGAGCTGTTTTTT. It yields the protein CASSTRQGSTGELFF.

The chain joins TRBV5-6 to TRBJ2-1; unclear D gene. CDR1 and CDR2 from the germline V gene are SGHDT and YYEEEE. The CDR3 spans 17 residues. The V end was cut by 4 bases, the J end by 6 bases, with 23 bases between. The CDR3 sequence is CASSPPGLNRNPNEQFF. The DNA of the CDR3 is TGTGCCAGCAGCCCCCCCGGCCTGAATAGAAACCCCAATGAGCAGTTCTTC.

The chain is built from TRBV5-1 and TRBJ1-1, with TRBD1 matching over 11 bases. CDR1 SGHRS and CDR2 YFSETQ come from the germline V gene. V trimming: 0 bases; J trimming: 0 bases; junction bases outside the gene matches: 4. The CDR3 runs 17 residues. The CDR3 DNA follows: TGCGCCAGCAGCTTGGCAGGACAGGGGGCGATGAACACTGAAGCTTTCTTT. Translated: CASSLAGQGAMNTEAFF.

CDR3: CATGGGQGTQYF. The CDR3 nucleotides read TGTGCCACCGGGGGGGGACAGGGAACTCAGTACTTC. This rearrangement joins TRBV6-5 to TRBJ2-4; a weak D match, TRBD1 (9 bases). Germline V gives CDR1 MNHEY, CDR2 SVGAGI. Trimming removed 10 bases from V and 12 bases from J, with 19 bases in between. The CDR3 spans 12 residues.

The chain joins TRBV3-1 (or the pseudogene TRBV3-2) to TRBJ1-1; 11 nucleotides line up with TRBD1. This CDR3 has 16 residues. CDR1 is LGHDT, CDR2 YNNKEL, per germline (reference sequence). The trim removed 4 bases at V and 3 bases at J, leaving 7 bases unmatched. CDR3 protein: CASSPAPGQGDTEAFF. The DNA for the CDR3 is TGTGCCAGCAGCCCAGCTCCGGGACAGGGGGACACTGAAGCTTTCTTT.

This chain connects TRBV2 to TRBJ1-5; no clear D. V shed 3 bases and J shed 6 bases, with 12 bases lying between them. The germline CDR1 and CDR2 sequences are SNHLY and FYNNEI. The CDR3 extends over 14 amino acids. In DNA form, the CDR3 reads TGTGCCAGCAGTGATGACATGGGAGGTCAGCCCCAGCATTTT. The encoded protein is CASSDDMGGQPQHF. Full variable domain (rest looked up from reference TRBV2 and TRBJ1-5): EPEVTQTPSHQVTQMGQEVILRCVPISNHLYFYWYRQILGQKVEFLVSFYNNEISEKSEIFDDQFSVERPDGSNFTLKIRSTKLEDSAMYFCASSDDMGGQPQHFGDGTRLSIL.

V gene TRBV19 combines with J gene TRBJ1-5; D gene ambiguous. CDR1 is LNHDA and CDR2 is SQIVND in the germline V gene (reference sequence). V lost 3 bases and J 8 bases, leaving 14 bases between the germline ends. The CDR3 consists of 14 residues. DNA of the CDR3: TGTGCCAGTAGTATTGGGTCCGACGGGAAGCCCCAGCATTTT. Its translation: CASSIGSDGKPQHF.

CDR3 coding DNA: TGCGCCAGCAGCTTCGGAGGGGACAGCACAGATACGCAGTATTTT. Its translation is CASSFGGDSTDTQYF. J is TRBJ2-3 and V is TRBV5-1; D may be TRBD2 (6 bases). CDR1 and CDR2 (germline): SGHRS, YFSETQ. V lost 2 bases and J 0 bases, leaving 10 bases between the germline ends. The CDR3 extends over 15 amino acids.

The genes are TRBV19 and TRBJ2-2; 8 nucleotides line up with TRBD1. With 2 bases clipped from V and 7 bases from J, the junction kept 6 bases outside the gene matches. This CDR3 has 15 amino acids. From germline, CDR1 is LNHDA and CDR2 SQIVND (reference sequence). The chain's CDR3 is CASSISRGHHGELFF. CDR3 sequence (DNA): TGTGCCAGTAGTATAAGCAGGGGGCATCACGGGGAGCTGTTTTTT.

DNA for the CDR3: TGTGCCAGCAGTAGGGGACAGAGAAACACTGAAGCTTTCTTT. Its translation is CASSRGQRNTEAFF. The V call is TRBV6-5, the J call TRBJ1-1, with 7 bases lining up with TRBD1. Germline V lookup: CDR1 MNHEY, CDR2 SVGAGI. V gave up 5 bases and J gave up 2 bases; unmatched junction bases: 5. CDR3 length: 14 residues.

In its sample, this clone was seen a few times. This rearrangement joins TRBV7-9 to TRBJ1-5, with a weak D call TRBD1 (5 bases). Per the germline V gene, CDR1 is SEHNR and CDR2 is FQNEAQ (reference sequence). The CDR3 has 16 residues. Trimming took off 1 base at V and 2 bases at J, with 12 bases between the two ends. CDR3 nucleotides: TGTGCCAGCAGCTTAGGGCAGGGCGGACGCAATCAGCCCCAGCATTTT. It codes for CASSLGQGGRNQPQHF.

CDR3 in DNA: TGTGCCAGCAGCGGACTGTTTGGGGGGGTGGTAGAGACCCAGTACTTC. It translates to CASSGLFGGVVETQYF. The chain uses TRBV7-2 and TRBJ2-5; 7 bases are a match to TRBD2. J lost 4 bases, V lost 5 bases, and 13 bases had no gene match. This CDR3 comprises 16 residues. Germline V gene lookup returns CDR1 SGHTA and CDR2 FQGNSA. Full variable domain (remainder filled in from reference TRBV7-2 and TRBJ2-5): GAGVSQSPSNKVTEKGKDVELRCDPISGHTALYWYRQSLGQGLEFLIYFQGNSAPDKSGLPSDRFSAERTGGSVSTLTIQRTQQEDSAVYLCASSGLFGGVVETQYFGPGTRLLVL.

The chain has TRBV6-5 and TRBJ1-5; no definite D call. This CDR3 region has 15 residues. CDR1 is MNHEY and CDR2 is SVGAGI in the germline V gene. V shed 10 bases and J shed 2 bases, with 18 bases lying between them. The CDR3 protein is CATRGAWVGNQPQHF. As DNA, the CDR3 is TGTGCCACGCGAGGAGCGTGGGTCGGCAATCAGCCCCAGCATTTT.

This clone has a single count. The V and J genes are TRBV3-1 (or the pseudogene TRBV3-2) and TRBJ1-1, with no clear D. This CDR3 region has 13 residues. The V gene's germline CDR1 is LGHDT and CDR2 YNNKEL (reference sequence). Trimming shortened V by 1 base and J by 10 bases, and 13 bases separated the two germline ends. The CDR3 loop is CASSQGGGLGAFF. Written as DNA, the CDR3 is TGTGCCAGCAGCCAAGGAGGTGGGCTTGGAGCTTTCTTT.

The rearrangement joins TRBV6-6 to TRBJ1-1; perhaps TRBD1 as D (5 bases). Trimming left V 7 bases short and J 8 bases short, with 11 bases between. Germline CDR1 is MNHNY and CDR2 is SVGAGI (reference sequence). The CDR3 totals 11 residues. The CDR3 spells CASIGGAEAFF. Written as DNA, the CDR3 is TGTGCCAGCATAGGAGGGGCCGAAGCTTTCTTT.

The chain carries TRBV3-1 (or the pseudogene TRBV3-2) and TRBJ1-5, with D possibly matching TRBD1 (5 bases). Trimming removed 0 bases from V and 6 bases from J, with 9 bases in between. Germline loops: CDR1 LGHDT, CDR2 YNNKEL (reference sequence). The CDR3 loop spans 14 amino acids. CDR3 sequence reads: CASSQEGGFQPQHF. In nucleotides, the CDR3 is TGTGCCAGCAGCCAAGAGGGGGGGTTTCAGCCCCAGCATTTT.

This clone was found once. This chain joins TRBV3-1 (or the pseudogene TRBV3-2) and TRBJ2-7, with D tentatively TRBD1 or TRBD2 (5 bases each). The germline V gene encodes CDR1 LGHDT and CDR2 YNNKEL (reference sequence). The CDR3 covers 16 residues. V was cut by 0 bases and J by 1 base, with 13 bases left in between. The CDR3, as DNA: TGTGCCAGCAGCCAAGAGAGATTGAGGGGATCCTACGAGCAGTACTTC. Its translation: CASSQERLRGSYEQYF.